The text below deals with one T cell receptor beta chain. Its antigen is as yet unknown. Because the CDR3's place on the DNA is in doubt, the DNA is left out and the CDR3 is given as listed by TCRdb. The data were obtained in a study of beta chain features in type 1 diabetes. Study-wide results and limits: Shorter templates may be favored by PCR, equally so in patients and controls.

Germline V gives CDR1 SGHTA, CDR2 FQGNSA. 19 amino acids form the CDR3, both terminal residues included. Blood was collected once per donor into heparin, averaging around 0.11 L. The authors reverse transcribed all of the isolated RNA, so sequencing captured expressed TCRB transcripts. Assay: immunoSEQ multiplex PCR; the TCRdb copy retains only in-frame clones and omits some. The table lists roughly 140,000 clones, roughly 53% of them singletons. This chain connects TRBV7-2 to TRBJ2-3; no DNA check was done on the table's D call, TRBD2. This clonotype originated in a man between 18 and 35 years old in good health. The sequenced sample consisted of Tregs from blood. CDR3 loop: CASSHRPWVAGGNTDTQYF.